A single T cell receptor (beta chain) is shown here with its context. Its antigen is undetermined. There were likely unrecorded immune exposures, though donors were nominally healthy when sampled. Primers included in the PCR were 60 Vbeta and 13 Jbeta primers. Some clones are missing from TCRdb's copy, which holds only in-frame ones; the method was immunoSEQ multiplex PCR. The table shows over 150,000 clones, with 75% to 90% occurring only once. CDR1 and CDR2 (germline): KGHSH, LQKENI. J was trimmed by 4 bases and V by 6 bases; bases with no gene match: 9. This CDR3 contains 15 residues. The data are from a study of cytomegalovirus exposure and HLA in healthy donors. The wider study: Earlier work reported 117 million unique TCR beta sequences from 150 million to 200 million T cells. Study-level findings and limits: Later analysis indicated greater clonal expansion among HLA-associated TCR beta chains than among equally common other chains. A later analysis associated roughly 15,000 TCR beta sequences with HLA alleles at a 0.05 false discovery rate.

This TCR was recovered from a human donor in good health. The rearrangement links TRBV18 to TRBJ2-3; 8 bases are shared with TRBD2. The specimen sequenced was PBMCs. DNA for the CDR3: TGTGCCAGCTCGGTCGGGGGGGCCGCTGCAGATACGCAGTATTTT. Its protein product is CASSVGGAAADTQYF.